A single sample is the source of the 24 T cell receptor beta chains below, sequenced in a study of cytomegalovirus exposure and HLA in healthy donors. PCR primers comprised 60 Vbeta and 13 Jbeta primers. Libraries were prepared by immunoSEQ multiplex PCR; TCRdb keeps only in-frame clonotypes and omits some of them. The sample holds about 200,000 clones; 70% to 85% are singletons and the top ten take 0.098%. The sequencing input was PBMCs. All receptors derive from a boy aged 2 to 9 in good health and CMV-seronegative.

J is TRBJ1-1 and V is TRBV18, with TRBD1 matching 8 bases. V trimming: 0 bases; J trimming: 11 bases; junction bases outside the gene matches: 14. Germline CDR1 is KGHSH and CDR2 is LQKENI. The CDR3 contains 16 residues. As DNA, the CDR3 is TGTGCCAGCTCACCACCGGCAGGGACAGGACATTCCGCGGCTTTCTTT. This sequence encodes CASSPPAGTGHSAAFF.

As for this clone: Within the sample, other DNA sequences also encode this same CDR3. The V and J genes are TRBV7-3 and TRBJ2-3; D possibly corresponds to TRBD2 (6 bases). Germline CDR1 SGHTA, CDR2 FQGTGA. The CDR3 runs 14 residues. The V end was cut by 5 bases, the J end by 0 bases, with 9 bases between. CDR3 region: CASSLGTSTDTQYF. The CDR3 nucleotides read TGTGCCAGCAGCCTCGGGACTAGCACAGATACGCAGTATTTT. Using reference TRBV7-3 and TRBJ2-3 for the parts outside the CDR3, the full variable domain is GAGVSQTPSNKVTEKGKYVELRCDPISGHTALYWYRQSLGQGPEFLIYFQGTGAADDSGLPNDRFFAVRPEGSVSTLKIQRTERGDSAVYLCASSLGTSTDTQYFGPGTRLTVL.

The CDR3 DNA reads TGTGCCAGCAGTTACTCGACACGGACAGGGGAAAGGTACTTC. This translates into CASSYSTRTGERYF. This chain joins TRBV6-5 and TRBJ2-7, with 9 bases that match TRBD1. The V segment lost 0 bases and the J segment 12 bases; nucleotides outside the gene matches: 9. The CDR3 spans 14 residues. Germline V lookup: CDR1 MNHEY, CDR2 SVGAGI.

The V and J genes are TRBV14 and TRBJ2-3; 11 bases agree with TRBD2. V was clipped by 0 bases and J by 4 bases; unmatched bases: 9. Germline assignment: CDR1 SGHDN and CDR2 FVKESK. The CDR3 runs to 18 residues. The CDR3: CASSQEIYVAGGPDTQYF. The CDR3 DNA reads TGTGCCAGCAGCCAAGAGATTTACGTAGCGGGGGGGCCAGATACGCAGTATTTT.

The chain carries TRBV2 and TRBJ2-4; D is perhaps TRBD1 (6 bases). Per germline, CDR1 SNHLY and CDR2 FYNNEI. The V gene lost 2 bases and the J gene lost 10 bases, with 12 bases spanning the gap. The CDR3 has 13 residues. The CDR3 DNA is TGTGCCAGCAGTGAAACCCAGGGGCGAATTCAGTACTTC. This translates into CASSETQGRIQYF.

The CDR3 DNA reads as TGTGCCAGCAGCCCCCAGGTGAACACTGAAGCTTTCTTT. It specifies CASSPQVNTEAFF. This chain connects TRBV7-9 to TRBJ1-1, with D unresolved. The CDR3 runs 13 residues. V shed 5 bases and J shed 0 bases, with 7 bases lying between them. Germline V CDR1 and CDR2: SEHNR, FQNEAQ (reference sequence). Full variable domain (outside the CDR3, taken from reference TRBV7-9 and TRBJ1-1): DTGVSQNPRHKITKRGQNVTFRCDPISEHNRLYWYRQTLGQGPEFLTYFQNEAQLEKSRLLSDRFSAERPKGSFSTLEIQRTEQGDSAMYLCASSPQVNTEAFFGQGTRLTVV.

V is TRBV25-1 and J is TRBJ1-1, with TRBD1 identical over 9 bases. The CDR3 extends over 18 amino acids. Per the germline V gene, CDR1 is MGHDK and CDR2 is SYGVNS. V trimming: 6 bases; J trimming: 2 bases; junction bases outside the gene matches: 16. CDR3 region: CASRTNPGQGISNTEAFF. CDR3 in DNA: TGTGCCAGCAGAACTAACCCGGGACAGGGCATATCCAACACTGAAGCTTTCTTT.

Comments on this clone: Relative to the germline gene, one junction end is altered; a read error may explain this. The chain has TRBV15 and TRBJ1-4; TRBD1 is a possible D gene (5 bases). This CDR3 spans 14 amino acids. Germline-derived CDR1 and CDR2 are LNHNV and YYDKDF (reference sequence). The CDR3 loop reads CATSKAGINDKLFF. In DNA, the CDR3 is TGTGCCACCAGCAAGGCAGGGATAAATGATAAACTGTTTTTT.

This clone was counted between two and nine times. The CDR3 nucleotides read TGTGCCAGCAGCTTTGGACAGGCTGGGGCCAACGTCCTGACTTTC. Translation gives CASSFGQAGANVLTF. The chain recombines TRBV7-2 with TRBJ2-6; 7 nucleotides match TRBD1. Trimming took 3 bases from V and 2 from J; bases not matched to a gene: 1. Germline CDR1 is SGHTA and CDR2 is FQGNSA. This CDR3 is built from 15 residues.

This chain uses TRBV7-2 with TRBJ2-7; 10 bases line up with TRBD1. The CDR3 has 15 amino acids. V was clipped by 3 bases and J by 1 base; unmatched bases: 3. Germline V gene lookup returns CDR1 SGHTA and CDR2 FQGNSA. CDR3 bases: TGTGCCAGCAGCTTGGGACAGGGGAATTCCTACGAGCAGTACTTC. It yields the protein CASSLGQGNSYEQYF.

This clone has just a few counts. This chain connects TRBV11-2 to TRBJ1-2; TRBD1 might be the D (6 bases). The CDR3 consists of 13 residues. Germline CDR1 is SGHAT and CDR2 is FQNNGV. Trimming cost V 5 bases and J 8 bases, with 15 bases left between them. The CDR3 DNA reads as TGTGCCAGCAGCCGCCGGGGGGGCGGAGGCTACACCTTC. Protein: CASSRRGGGGYTF.

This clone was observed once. The CDR3 DNA reads TGTGCCAGCAGTTTCGACAGGTTAGCCAAAAACATTCAGTACTTC. Its translation is CASSFDRLAKNIQYF. V is TRBV6-6 and J is TRBJ2-4, with a tentative D call TRBD1 (6 bases). V lost 4 bases, J lost 0 bases, and 10 bases lay in between. The CDR3 has 15 residues. Per germline, CDR1 MNHNY and CDR2 SVGAGI (reference sequence).

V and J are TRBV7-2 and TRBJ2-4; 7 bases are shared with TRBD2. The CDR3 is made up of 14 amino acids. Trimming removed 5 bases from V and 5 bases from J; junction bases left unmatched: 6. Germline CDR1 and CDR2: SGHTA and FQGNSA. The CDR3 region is CASSTRTRENIQYF. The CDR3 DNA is TGTGCCAGCAGCACGCGGACTAGGGAAAACATTCAGTACTTC.

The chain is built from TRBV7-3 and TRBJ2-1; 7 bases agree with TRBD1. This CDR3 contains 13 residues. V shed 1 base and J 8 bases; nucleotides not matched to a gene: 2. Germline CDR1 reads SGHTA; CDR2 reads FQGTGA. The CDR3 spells CASSLRGGDEQFF. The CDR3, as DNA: TGTGCCAGCAGCTTAAGAGGGGGCGATGAGCAGTTCTTC.

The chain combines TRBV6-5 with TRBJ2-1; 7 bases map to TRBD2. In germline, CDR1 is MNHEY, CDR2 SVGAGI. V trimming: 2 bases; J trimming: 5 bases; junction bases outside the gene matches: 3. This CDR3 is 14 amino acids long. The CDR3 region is CASSYGLADNEQFF. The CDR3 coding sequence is TGTGCCAGCAGTTACGGGCTAGCGGACAATGAGCAGTTCTTC.

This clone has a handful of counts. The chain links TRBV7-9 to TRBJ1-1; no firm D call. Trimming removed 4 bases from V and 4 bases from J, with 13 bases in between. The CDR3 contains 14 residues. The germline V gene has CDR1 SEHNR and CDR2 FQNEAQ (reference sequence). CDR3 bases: TGTGCCAGCAGCTCCACAGTCCCAGGCACTGAAGCTTTCTTT. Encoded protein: CASSSTVPGTEAFF.

The CDR3 region is CAISGPARGNEQFF. The DNA of the CDR3 is TGTGCCATCAGTGGACCCGCCAGGGGCAATGAGCAGTTCTTC. The chain joins TRBV10-3 to TRBJ2-1; maybe TRBD1 (6 bases). V was cut by 4 bases and J by 6 bases, with 13 bases left in between. Germline V gene sequence: CDR1 ENHRY, CDR2 SYGVKD. There are 14 residues in the CDR3.

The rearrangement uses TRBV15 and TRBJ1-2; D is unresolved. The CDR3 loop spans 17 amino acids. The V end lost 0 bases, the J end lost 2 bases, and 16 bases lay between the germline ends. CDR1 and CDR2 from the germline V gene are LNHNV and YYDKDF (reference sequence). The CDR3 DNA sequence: TGTGCCACCAGCAGAGATAGAGGGAAAGGAAACAACTATGGCTACACCTTC. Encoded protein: CATSRDRGKGNNYGYTF.

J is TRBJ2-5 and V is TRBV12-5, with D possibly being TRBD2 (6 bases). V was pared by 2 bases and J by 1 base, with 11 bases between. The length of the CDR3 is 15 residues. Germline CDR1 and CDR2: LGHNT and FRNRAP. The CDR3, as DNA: TGTGCTAGTGGTTTGCGGATAGCGGCCCAAGAGACCCAGTACTTC. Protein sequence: CASGLRIAAQETQYF.

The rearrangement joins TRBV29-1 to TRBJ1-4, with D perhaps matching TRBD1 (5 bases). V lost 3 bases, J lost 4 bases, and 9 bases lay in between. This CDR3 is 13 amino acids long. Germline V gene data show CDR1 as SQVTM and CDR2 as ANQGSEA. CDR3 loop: CSVDPGINEKLFF. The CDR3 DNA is TGCAGCGTTGATCCAGGGATTAATGAAAAACTGTTTTTT.

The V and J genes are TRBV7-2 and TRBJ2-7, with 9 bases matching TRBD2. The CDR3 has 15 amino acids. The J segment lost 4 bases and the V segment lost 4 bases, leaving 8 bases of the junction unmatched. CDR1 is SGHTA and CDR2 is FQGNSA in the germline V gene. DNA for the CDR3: TGTGCCAGCAGCTCCCGGACTAGCGCGGTGTACGAGCAGTACTTC. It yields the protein CASSSRTSAVYEQYF. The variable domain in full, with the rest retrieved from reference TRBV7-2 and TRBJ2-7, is GAGVSQSPSNKVTEKGKDVELRCDPISGHTALYWYRQSLGQGLEFLIYFQGNSAPDKSGLPSDRFSAERTGGSVSTLTIQRTQQEDSAVYLCASSSRTSAVYEQYFGPGTRLTVT.

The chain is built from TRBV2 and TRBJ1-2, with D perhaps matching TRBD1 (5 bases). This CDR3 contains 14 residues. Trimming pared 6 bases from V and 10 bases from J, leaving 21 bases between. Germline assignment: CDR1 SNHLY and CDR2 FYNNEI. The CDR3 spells CASSPAQGPKVYTF. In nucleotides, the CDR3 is TGTGCCAGCAGCCCGGCGCAGGGCCCGAAGGTCTACACCTTC.

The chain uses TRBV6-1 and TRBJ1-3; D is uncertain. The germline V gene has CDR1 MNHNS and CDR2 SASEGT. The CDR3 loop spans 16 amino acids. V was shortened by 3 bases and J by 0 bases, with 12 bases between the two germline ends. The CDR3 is CASSDIPPSSGNTIYF. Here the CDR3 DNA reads TGTGCCAGCAGTGATATCCCCCCCAGCTCTGGAAACACCATATATTTT.

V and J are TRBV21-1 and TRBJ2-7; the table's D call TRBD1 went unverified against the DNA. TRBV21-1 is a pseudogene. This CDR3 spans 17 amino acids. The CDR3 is CASSKKGWGDRAYEQYF. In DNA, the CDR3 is TGTGCCAGCAGCAAAAAGGGTTGGGGAGACAGGGCCTACGAGCAGTACTTC.